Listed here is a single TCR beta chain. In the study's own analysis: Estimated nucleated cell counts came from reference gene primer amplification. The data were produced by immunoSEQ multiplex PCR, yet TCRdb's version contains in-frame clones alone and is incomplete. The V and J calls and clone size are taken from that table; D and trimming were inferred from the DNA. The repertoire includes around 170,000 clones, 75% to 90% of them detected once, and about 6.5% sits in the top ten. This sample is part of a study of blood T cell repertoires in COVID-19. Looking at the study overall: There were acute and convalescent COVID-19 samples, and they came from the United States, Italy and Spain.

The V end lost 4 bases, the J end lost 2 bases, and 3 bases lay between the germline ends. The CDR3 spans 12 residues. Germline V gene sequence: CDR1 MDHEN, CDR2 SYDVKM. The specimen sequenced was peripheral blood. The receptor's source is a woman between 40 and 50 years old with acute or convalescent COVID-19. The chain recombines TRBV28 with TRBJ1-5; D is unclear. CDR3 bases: TGTGCCAGCAGTTGGCGCAATCAGCCCCAGCATTTT. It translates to CASSWRNQPQHF.